Shown below are 9 T cell receptor beta chains from a single sample sequenced in a study of blood T cell repertoires in COVID-19. Only in-frame clones appear in the TCRdb table, and some are missing; sequencing was by immunoSEQ multiplex PCR. There are about 240,000 clones in the sample; roughly 80% occur only once, and roughly a tenth lies in the top ten. The sample was peripheral blood. These receptors originate from a woman of 80 years or more with acute or convalescent COVID-19.

The rearrangement uses TRBV5-1 and TRBJ1-2, with D possibly being TRBD1 (5 bases). Looked up from germline, CDR1 is SGHRS and CDR2 is YFSETQ. Deletions cut 0 bases from V and 8 bases from J, with 14 bases between. The CDR3 covers 14 residues. The CDR3 protein is CASSLEGHGRGYTF. The CDR3 nucleotides read TGCGCCAGCAGCTTGGAGGGGCATGGAAGGGGCTACACCTTC.

This clone was counted between two and nine times. This chain links TRBV11-1 with TRBJ2-3; maybe TRBD1 (6 bases). V was shortened by 4 bases and J by 6 bases, with 8 bases between the two germline ends. The CDR3 contains 12 residues. Germline V gives CDR1 SGHAT, CDR2 FQDESV (reference sequence). CDR3 protein: CASSSQGDTQYF. The CDR3 DNA reads TGTGCCAGCAGCTCCCAGGGGGATACGCAGTATTTT. The full variable domain, with the rest looked up from reference TRBV11-1 and TRBJ2-3, is EAEVAQSPRYKITEKSQAVAFWCDPISGHATLYWYRQILGQGPELLVQFQDESVVDDSQLPKDRFSAERLKGVDSTLKIQPAELGDSAMYLCASSSQGDTQYFGPGTRLTVL.

The genes are TRBV2 and TRBJ1-5; D is uncertain. Germline CDR1 reads SNHLY; CDR2 reads FYNNEI. There are 14 residues in the CDR3. The ends were cut back, 4 bases at V and 4 bases at J, with 11 bases in the middle. In DNA, the CDR3 is TGTGCCAGCAGTGGTGGAGGGTTTAATCAGCCCCAGCATTTT. Residues: CASSGGGFNQPQHF.

The genes are TRBV5-4 and TRBJ1-2, with D possibly TRBD1 on 6 matching bases. CDR1 SGHNT and CDR2 YYREEE come from the germline V gene (reference sequence). Trimming took off 3 bases at V and 1 base at J, with 16 bases between the two ends. The CDR3 runs to 16 residues. The DNA of the CDR3 is TGTGCCAGCAGCTACCCATTTGAGGGGGTTAACTATGGCTACACCTTC. Translated, it gives CASSYPFEGVNYGYTF.

This clone was counted a single time. The CDR3 DNA is TGTGCCAGCAGTAAGGGGCCCTACGAGCAGTACTTC. Translating gives CASSKGPYEQYF. V and J are TRBV28 and TRBJ2-7; a possible D gene is TRBD1 (5 bases). CDR1 and CDR2 from the germline V gene are MDHEN and SYDVKM. CDR3 size: 12 residues. Trimming stripped 5 bases from V and 2 bases from J, with 7 bases between.

The chain recombines TRBV7-8 with TRBJ1-5, with 9 positions matching TRBD1. Germline CDR1 and CDR2: SGHVS and FQNEAQ. The length of the CDR3 is 13 residues. The V and J ends lost 3 bases and 7 bases, in that order; junction bases with no gene match: 1. The CDR3 here is CASSLDRGQPQHF. CDR3 DNA sequence: TGTGCCAGCAGCTTGGACAGGGGACAGCCCCAGCATTTT.

The chain combines TRBV7-2 with TRBJ2-5; tentatively, D is TRBD2 (5 bases). CDR1 is SGHTA and CDR2 is FQGNSA in the germline V gene. The CDR3 covers 14 residues. Trimming pared 0 bases from V and 1 base from J, leaving 6 bases between. The CDR3 DNA sequence: TGTGCCAGCAGCTTAGCCGGACTCCAAGAGACCCAGTACTTC. Protein sequence: CASSLAGLQETQYF.

V usage is TRBV29-1 and J usage is TRBJ1-2, with TRBD1 matching over 7 bases. Germline V lookup: CDR1 SQVTM, CDR2 ANQGSEA. The CDR3 sequence is 12 residues long. With 6 bases clipped from V and 4 bases from J, the junction kept 5 bases outside the gene matches. The CDR3 region is CSVGDSLYGYTF. The CDR3, as DNA: TGCAGCGTGGGGGACAGCCTCTATGGCTACACCTTC.

CDR3 nucleotide sequence: TGTGCCAGCAGCCTTGGACTATACCCCTTATTGAGGGCCTACAATGAGCAGTTCTTC. It encodes CASSLGLYPLLRAYNEQFF. This chain links TRBV5-5 with TRBJ2-1, with TRBD2 as a possible D gene (6 bases). There are 19 residues in the CDR3. Trimming cost V 4 bases and J 2 bases, with 25 bases left between them. From germline, CDR1 is SGHKS and CDR2 YYEKEE (reference sequence). Supplemented by reference TRBV5-5 and TRBJ2-1, the full variable domain reads DAGVTQSPTHLIKTRGQQVTLRCSPISGHKSVSWYQQVLGQGPQFIFQYYEKEERGRGNFPDRFSARQFPNYSSELNVNALLLGDSALYLCASSLGLYPLLRAYNEQFFGPGTRLTVL.